The rows below give T cell receptor beta chains drawn from one sample of a study of identical twins. TCRdb re-analysed the 5' RACE reads in MiXCR, keeping a single row per CDR3 protein. In the table there are approximately 280,000 distinct CDR3 sequences, under 9.5% of which are singletons. These sequences were also reported in another study, on yellow fever vaccine responses in identical twins.

The sequenced material came from memory (CD45RO+) T cells sorted from blood. These receptors were collected from a woman aged 18-35 years in good health. Each CDR3 is given with its conserved first and last residue. The order of the fields is D gene, V gene, CDR3 protein. A D gene is named only where the DNA matches it firmly.

D: .
V: TRBV28
CDR3: CASNLNQADTQYF

D: TRBD2
V: TRBV7-8
CDR3: CASRKLAGGEGDTQYF

D: TRBD2
V: TRBV14
CDR3: CASSQAPGRGGYNEQFF

D: .
V: TRBV4-2
CDR3: CASSQDGAGGSPLLF

D: .
V: TRBV9
CDR3: CASSVGVGGEEKLFF

D: .
V: TRBV14
CDR3: CASSQGFAGELFF

D: .
V: TRBV24-1
CDR3: CATSDSGPREDTQYF

D: .
V: TRBV6-2/TRBV6-3
CDR3: CASSHGTELNTGELFF

D: .
V: TRBV7-2
CDR3: CASSLESRQPQYF

D: .
V: TRBV20-1
CDR3: CSARGPAYYNEQFF

D: .
V: TRBV28
CDR3: CASSLSVGVGNTIYF

D: .
V: TRBV5-1
CDR3: CASSLIRESSYEQYF

D: .
V: TRBV29-1
CDR3: CSVEGTASTDTQYF

D: .
V: TRBV28
CDR3: CASSLFGLGTDTQYF

D: .
V: TRBV7-7
CDR3: CASSPNYQTSYNEQFF

D: TRBD2
V: TRBV2
CDR3: CASTSLEREADTQYF

D: .
V: TRBV12-3/TRBV12-4
CDR3: CASTETRGANQPQHF

D: TRBD2
V: TRBV28
CDR3: CASAPIAGGLAKNIQYF

D: TRBD2
V: TRBV7-2
CDR3: CASSSTALAGADSFGQFF

D: .
V: TRBV20-1
CDR3: CSARQVLREKLFF

D: .
V: TRBV7-6
CDR3: CATSRAGSSYNEQFF

D: TRBD1
V: TRBV29-1
CDR3: CSADWTGGYGYTF

D: .
V: TRBV18
CDR3: CASSPQVGAGNEQFF

D: TRBD2
V: TRBV2
CDR3: CASSTQTSGIETQYF

D: .
V: TRBV6-1
CDR3: CARRKLVAGANVLTF

D: .
V: TRBV3-1
CDR3: CASSQGGQYGYTF

D: TRBD2
V: TRBV5-1
CDR3: CASSLAGLADNEQFF

D: .
V: TRBV10-3
CDR3: CAISESPDHTGELFF

D: .
V: TRBV6-1
CDR3: CASSDFSEQYF

D: .
V: TRBV29-1
CDR3: CSVGLGFAGNEQFF

D: .
V: TRBV6-5
CDR3: CASSYQQESGELFF

D: .
V: TRBV10-2
CDR3: CASSGSSALPGEQYF

D: .
V: TRBV20-1
CDR3: CSARGHSSYNEQFF

D: .
V: TRBV4-1
CDR3: CASSQGRTNSGNTIYF

D: .
V: TRBV10-3
CDR3: CAISESQGRNEKLFF

D: TRBD1
V: TRBV6-1
CDR3: CASSRQGLGNTIYF

D: .
V: TRBV5-6
CDR3: CASSFEYNEQFF

D: .
V: TRBV27
CDR3: CASSFLNLQGSNEKLFF

D: .
V: TRBV5-1
CDR3: CASSLDRETPQHF

D: TRBD1
V: TRBV20-1
CDR3: CSARTGGEQYF

D: .
V: TRBV3-1
CDR3: CATSQERTFSETQYF

D: .
V: TRBV3-1
CDR3: CASSHRREQFF

D: TRBD1
V: TRBV12-3/TRBV12-4
CDR3: CASTLRDRADSPLHF